The sequence of this T cell receptor (beta chain) was determined in a study of blood T cell repertoires in COVID-19. Study at large: Researchers got acute and convalescent COVID-19 samples from the United States, Italy and Spain. T cells, B-cell-depleted T cells, or PBMCs provided the cDNA or gDNA that served as material.

Authors' data handling: Researchers report that nucleated cell counts were estimated from reference gene primer amplification. The protocol was immunoSEQ multiplex PCR, while the TCRdb copy is restricted to in-frame clones and leaves out a portion. Clone size and V and J calls were adopted from that table, with D and trimming inferred from the DNA. This table has 250,000 or so clones, around 84% appearing once. CDR3 size: 16 residues. With V trimmed by 2 bases and J by 9 bases, 14 bases remained unmatched. Per the germline V gene, CDR1 is SGHTS and CDR2 is YDEGEE. This sequence originates from a man in his 60s with acute or convalescent COVID-19. The genes are TRBV5-8 and TRBJ2-1, with 7 positions matching TRBD2. What was sequenced was peripheral blood. The chain's CDR3 is CASSFIVGLGDFEQFF. CDR3 in DNA: TGTGCCAGCAGCTTCATCGTAGGACTAGGGGACTTTGAGCAGTTCTTC.